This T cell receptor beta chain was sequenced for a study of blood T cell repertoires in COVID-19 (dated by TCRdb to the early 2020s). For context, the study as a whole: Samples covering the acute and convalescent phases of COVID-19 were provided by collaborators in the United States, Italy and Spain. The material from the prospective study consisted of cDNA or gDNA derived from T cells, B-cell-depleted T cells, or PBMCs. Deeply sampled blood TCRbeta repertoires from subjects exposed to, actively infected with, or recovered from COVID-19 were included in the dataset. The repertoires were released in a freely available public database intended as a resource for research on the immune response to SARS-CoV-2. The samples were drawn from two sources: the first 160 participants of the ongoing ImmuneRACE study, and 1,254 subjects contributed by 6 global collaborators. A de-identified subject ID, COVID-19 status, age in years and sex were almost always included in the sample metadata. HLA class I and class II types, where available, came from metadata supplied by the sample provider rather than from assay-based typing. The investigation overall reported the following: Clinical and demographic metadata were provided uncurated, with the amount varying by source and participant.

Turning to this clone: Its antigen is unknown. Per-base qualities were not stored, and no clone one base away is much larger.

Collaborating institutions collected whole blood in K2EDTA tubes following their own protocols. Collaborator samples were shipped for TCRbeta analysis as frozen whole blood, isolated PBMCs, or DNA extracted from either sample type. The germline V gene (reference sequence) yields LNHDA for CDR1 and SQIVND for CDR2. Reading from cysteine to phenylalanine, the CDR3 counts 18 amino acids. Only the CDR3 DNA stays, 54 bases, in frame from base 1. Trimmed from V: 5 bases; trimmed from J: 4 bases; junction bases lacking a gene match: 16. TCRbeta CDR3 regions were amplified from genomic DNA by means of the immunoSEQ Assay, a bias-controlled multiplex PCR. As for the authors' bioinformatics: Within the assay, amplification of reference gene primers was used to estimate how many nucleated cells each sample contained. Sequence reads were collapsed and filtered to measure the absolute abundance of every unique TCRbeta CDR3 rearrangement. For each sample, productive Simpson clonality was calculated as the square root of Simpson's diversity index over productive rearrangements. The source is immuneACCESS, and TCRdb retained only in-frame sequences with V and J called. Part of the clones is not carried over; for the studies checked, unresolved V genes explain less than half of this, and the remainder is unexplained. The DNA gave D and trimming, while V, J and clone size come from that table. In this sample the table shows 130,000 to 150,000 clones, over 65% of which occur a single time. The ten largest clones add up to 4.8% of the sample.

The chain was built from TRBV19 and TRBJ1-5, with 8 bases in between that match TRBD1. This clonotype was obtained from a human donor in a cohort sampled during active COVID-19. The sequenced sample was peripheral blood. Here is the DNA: TGTGCCAGTAGTCTGTACCAGGGGGCGCGTGGTTCGAATCAGCCCCAGCATTTT. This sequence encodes CASSLYQGARGSNQPQHF.